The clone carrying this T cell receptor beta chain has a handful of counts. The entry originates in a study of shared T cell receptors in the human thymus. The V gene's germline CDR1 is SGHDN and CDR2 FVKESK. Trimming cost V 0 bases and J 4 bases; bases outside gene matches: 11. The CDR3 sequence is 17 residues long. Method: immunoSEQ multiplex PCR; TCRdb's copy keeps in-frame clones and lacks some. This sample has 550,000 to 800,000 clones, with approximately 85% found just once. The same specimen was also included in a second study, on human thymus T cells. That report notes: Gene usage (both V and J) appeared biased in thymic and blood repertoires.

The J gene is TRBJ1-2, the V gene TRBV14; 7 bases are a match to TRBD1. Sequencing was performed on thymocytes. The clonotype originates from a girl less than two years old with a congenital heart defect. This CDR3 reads CASSQDRGLRDSYGYTF. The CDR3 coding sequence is TGTGCCAGCAGCCAAGACAGGGGCCTTCGGGACAGCTATGGCTACACCTTC. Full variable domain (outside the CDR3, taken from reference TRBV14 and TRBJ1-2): EAGVTQFPSHSVIEKGQTVTLRCDPISGHDNLYWYRRVMGKEIKFLLHFVKESKQDESGMPNNRFLAERTGGTYSTLKVQPAELEDSGVYFCASSQDRGLRDSYGYTFGSGTRLTVV.